A few counts support the clone carrying this T cell receptor (beta chain). Its matching antigen is unknown. TCRdb analysed the reads with MiXCR anew, one entry per CDR3 protein. The sample has around 710,000 distinct CDR3 sequences, 29% seen once. This entry belongs to a study of T cell repertoires in cytomegalovirus infection. Across the whole study: The authors relied on CMV epitopes, both recently identified HLA-C-restricted and well-studied HLA-B-restricted. The public TCR beta signatures pointed to both CMV infection and matching HLA type.

Germline CDR1 and CDR2: MNHEY and SVGAGI. J was trimmed by 7 bases and V by 3 bases; bases with no gene match: 14. The CDR3 has 17 residues. Regarding the study as a whole: Adding up the frequency of public TCR beta families identified people who carried CMV plus the relevant HLA. It was HLA-C-restricted CMV-specific TCR beta clonotypes that dominated the response ex vivo.

The sequence was collected from a human donor in good health (CMV status not recorded). Some clones in this sample may be carry-over from other donors' samples. The rearrangement links TRBV6-5 to TRBJ2-7; 11 positions agree with TRBD2. This sample comprised cultured CD8+ T cells from PBMCs, obtained from culture after CMV antigen stimulation. The CDR3 loop reads CASSYVPLAGGPKEQYF. DNA of the CDR3: TGTGCCAGCAGTTATGTCCCGTTAGCGGGGGGGCCGAAAGAGCAGTACTTC.